These T cell receptor beta chains were read from a single sample in a study of control samples from healthy donors and cancer patients. Only in-frame clones appear in the TCRdb table, and some are missing; sequencing was by immunoSEQ multiplex PCR. The top ten hold over 2% of the sample, which has 95,000 to 130,000 clones, 88% seen once. Sequencing was carried out using blood. The receptors here all came from a woman between 65 and 79 years old in good health. Both conserved end residues are part of each CDR3. Rows give clone size only sometimes, using once, few, many, or a class for an expanded clone.

v_gene: TRBV7-3; abundance: -; CDR3aa: CASSLGSYNSPLHF
v_gene: TRBV5-1; abundance: -; CDR3aa: CASSSPDNAYEQYF
v_gene: TRBV5-1; abundance: -; CDR3aa: CASSYYSGGDQETQYF
v_gene: TRBV6-5; abundance: once; CDR3aa: CAGEPLAGPETQYF
v_gene: TRBV10-1; abundance: -; CDR3aa: CAQAPHREGSGNTIYF
v_gene: TRBV27; abundance: once; CDR3aa: CASSLTGGTSGELFF
v_gene: TRBV9; abundance: -; CDR3aa: CASSPGLAGPAGQYF
v_gene: TRBV4-1; abundance: once; CDR3aa: CASSQDLVRDNQPQHF
v_gene: TRBV3-1/TRBV3-2; abundance: -; CDR3aa: CASSRLAGETQYF
v_gene: TRBV7-2; abundance: -; CDR3aa: CASSLDRAMGQFF
v_gene: TRBV3-1/TRBV3-2; abundance: few; CDR3aa: CASSRPGYEQFF
v_gene: TRBV7-6; abundance: once; CDR3aa: CASCHGGGRGTDTQYF
v_gene: TRBV2; abundance: -; CDR3aa: CASSQDRDRGYGYTF
v_gene: TRBV7-9; abundance: -; CDR3aa: CASSAGQGGLSPLHF
v_gene: TRBV9; abundance: -; CDR3aa: CASSGVFRRGYTF
v_gene: TRBV3-1/TRBV3-2; abundance: once; CDR3aa: CASSRDSPWALHF
v_gene: TRBV7-9; abundance: once; CDR3aa: CASSSQPGSLGGYTF
v_gene: TRBV5-6; abundance: once; CDR3aa: CASSLRWGGDTEAFF